The clone carrying this T cell receptor beta chain was counted many times. Per germline, CDR1 LGHNA and CDR2 YNFKEQ. The CDR3 is made up of 15 amino acids. The V segment lost 0 bases and the J segment 7 bases; nucleotides outside the gene matches: 8. This entry belongs to a study of early T cells in non-severe SARS-CoV-2 infection. TCRdb redid the calling of the 5' RACE reads with MiXCR, one entry per CDR3 protein. The sample yields roughly 71,000 distinct CDR3 sequences, less than 15% seen once. The sample was whole blood. The receptor was derived from an adult who was a healthcare worker with PCR-confirmed SARS-CoV-2 infection or an uninfected control (not recorded which). The chain links TRBV4-2 to TRBJ1-1, with 7 bases identical to TRBD1. This CDR3 reads CASSQDRGDGSEAFF. CDR3 DNA sequence: TGTGCCAGCAGCCAAGACAGGGGGGACGGTAGTGAAGCTTTCTTT.